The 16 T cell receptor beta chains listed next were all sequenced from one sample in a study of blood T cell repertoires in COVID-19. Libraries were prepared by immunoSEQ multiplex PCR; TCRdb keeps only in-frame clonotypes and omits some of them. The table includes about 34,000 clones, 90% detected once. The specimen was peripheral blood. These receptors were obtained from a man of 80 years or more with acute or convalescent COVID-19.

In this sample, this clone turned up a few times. CDR3 DNA sequence: TGTGCCAGTAGTGGGACAGGATTTAAAAATGAGCAGTTCTTC. Translated: CASSGTGFKNEQFF. V is TRBV19 and J is TRBJ2-1, with 8 positions matching TRBD1. Germline CDR1 and CDR2: LNHDA and SQIVND (reference sequence). The CDR3 loop spans 14 amino acids. Trimming took 5 bases from V and 7 from J; bases not matched to a gene: 7.

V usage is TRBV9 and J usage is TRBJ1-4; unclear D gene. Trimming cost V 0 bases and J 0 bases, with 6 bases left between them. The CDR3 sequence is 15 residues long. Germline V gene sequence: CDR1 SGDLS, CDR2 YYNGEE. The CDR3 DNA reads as TGTGCCAGCAGCGTAGGTCCCGCAACTAATGAAAAACTGTTTTTT. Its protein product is CASSVGPATNEKLFF.

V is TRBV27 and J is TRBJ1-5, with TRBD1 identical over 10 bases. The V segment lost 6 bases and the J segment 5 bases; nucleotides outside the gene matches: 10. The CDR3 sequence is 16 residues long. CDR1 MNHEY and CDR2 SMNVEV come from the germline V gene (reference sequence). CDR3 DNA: TGTGCCAGCAGCCGGGGCCGGGACAGGGGTTATCAGCCCCAGCATTTT. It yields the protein CASSRGRDRGYQPQHF.

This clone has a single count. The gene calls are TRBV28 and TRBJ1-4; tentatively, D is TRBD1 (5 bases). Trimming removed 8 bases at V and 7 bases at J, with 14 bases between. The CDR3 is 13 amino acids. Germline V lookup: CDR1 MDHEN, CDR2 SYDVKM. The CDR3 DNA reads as TGTGCCAGCGGGCGGGGCGTCTTTGAAAAACTGTTTTTT. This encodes CASGRGVFEKLFF.

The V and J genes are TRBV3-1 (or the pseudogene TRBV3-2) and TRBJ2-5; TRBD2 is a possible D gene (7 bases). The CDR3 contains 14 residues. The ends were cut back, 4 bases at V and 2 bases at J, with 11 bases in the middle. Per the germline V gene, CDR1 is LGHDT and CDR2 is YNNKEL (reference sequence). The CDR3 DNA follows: TGTGCCAGCAGCCTGAGGGGGGGTCAAGAGACCCAGTACTTC. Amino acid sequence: CASSLRGGQETQYF.

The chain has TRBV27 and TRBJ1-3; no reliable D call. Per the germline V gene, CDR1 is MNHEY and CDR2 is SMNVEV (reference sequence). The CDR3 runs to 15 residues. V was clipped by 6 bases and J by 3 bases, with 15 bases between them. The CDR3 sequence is CASSPLGLSGNTIYF. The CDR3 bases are TGTGCCAGCAGCCCCCTCGGGTTGAGTGGAAACACCATATATTTT.

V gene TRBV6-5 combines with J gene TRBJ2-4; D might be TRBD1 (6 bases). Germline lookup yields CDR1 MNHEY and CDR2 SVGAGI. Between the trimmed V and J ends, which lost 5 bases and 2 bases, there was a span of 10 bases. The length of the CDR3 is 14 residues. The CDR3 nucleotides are TGTGCCAGCAGTCGGGGACAACCCAAAAACATTCAGTACTTC. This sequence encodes CASSRGQPKNIQYF.

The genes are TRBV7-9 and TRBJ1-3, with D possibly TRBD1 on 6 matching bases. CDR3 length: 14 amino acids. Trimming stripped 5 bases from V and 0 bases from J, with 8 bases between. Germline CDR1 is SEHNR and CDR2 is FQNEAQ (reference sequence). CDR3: CASSEDSSGNTIYF. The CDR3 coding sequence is TGTGCCAGCAGCGAGGACAGCTCTGGAAACACCATATATTTT.

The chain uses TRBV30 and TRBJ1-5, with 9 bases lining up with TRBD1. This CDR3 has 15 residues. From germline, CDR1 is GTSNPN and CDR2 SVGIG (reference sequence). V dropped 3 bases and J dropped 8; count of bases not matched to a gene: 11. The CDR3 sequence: CAWRHPWTGDEPQHF. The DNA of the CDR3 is TGTGCCTGGAGACACCCCTGGACAGGGGACGAGCCCCAGCATTTT.

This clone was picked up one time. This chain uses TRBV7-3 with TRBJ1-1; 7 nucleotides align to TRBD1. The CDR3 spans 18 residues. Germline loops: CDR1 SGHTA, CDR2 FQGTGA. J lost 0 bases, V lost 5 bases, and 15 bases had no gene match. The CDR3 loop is CASSLTGSNTRMNTEAFF. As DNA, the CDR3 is TGTGCCAGCAGCCTGACAGGGTCCAACACTCGCATGAACACTGAAGCTTTCTTT.

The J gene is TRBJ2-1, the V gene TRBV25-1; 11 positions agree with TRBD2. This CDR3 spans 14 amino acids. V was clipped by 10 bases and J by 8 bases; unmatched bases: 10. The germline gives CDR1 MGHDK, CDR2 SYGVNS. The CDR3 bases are TGTGCCACCTCAAGACTAGCGGGGTTGGATGAGCAGTTCTTC. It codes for CATSRLAGLDEQFF. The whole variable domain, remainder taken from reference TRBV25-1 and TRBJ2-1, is EADIYQTPRYLVIGTGKKITLECSQTMGHDKMYWYQQDPGMELHLIHYSYGVNSTEKGDLSSESTVSRIRTEHFPLTLESARPSHTSQYLCATSRLAGLDEQFFGPGTRLTVL.

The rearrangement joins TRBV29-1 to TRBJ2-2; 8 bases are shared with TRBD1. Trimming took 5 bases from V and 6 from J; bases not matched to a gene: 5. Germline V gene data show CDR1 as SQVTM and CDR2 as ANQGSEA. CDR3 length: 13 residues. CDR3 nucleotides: TGCAGCGTTAATCCAGGGGGCTCCGGGGAGCTGTTTTTT. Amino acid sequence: CSVNPGGSGELFF.

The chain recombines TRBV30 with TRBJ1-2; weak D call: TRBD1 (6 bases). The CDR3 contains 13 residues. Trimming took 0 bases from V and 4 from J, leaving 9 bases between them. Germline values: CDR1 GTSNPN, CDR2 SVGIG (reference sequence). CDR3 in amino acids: CAWSVQGGYGYTF. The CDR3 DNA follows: TGTGCCTGGAGTGTACAGGGTGGCTATGGCTACACCTTC.

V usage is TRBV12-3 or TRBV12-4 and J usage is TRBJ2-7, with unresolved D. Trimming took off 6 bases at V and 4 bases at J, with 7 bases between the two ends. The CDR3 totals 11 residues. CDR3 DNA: TGTGCCAGCAGGGCAGGTTACGAGCAGTACTTC. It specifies CASRAGYEQYF.

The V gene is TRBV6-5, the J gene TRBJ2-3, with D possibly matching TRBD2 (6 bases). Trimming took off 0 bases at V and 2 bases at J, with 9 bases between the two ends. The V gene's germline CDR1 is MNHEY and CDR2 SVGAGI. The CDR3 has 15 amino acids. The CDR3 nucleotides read TGTGCCAGCAGTTACTCGGGGGGATACACAGATACGCAGTATTTT. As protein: CASSYSGGYTDTQYF.

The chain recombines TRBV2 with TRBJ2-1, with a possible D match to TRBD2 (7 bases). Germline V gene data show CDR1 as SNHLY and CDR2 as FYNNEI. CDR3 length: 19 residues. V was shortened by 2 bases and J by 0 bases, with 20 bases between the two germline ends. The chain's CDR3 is CASSEPRRGGRSSYNEQFF. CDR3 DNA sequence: TGTGCCAGCAGTGAACCCCGACGCGGGGGCAGAAGCTCCTACAATGAGCAGTTCTTC.